These T cell receptor beta chains were read from a single sample in a study of Graves' ophthalmopathy and Graves' hyperthyroidism. TCRdb re-called the multiplex PCR reads with MiXCR, one entry per CDR3 protein. This sample has 230,000 or so distinct CDR3 sequences, with 40% to 50% found just once. Material: peripheral blood. The receptors here all came from an adult man with Graves' ophthalmopathy. Both conserved end residues are part of each CDR3. Fields, in order: CDR3 length, clone size, J gene, V gene, D gene, CDR3 DNA, CDR3 protein. The D gene is left open where the match is weak. Clone size is not always given. Where it is, it says once, few, many or a class for expanded clones.

14 | NA | TRBJ1-5 | TRBV2 | NA | TGTGCCAGCAGTGACCCGTATAGCAATCAGCCCCAGCATTTT | CASSDPYSNQPQHF
12 | many | TRBJ2-7 | TRBV2 | NA | TGTGCCAGCAGTGCTGGAGCCTACGAGCAGTACTTC | CASSAGAYEQYF
16 | NA | TRBJ2-6 | TRBV2 | TRBD2 | TGTGCCAGCAGTCCGGGACTAGCGAGCGGGGCCAACGTCCTGACTTTC | CASSPGLASGANVLTF
13 | NA | TRBJ1-5 | TRBV2 | NA | TGTGCCAGCAGTGATCGAGAGGCTCAGCTCCAGCATTTT | CASSDREAQLQHF
15 | NA | TRBJ1-1 | TRBV6-1 | NA | TGTGCCAGCAGCGTCTTGGACTCCGTGAACACTGAAGCTTTCTTT | CASSVLDSVNTEAFF
13 | NA | TRBJ1-2 | TRBV29-1 | NA | TGCAGCGAATTAGGGGACGGGAACTATGGCTACACCTTC | CSELGDGNYGYTF
14 | few | TRBJ2-7 | TRBV20-1 | NA | TGCAGTGCTCCATCTGAGGTTGCAGTTAGACAGGAGTACTTC | CSAPSEVAVRQEYF
12 | NA | TRBJ1-2 | TRBV29-1 | NA | TGCAGCGTTCAGGGAGGGACCTATGGCTACACCTTC | CSVQGGTYGYTF
12 | NA | TRBJ1-3 | TRBV3-1 | TRBD1 | TGTGCCAGCAGCCATCGACAGGGTCAGAGGCATTTT | CASSHRQGQRHF
14 | once | TRBJ1-1 | TRBV7-6 | NA | TGTGCCAGCAGCTTAGGGGGTCAGGCCAGTGAAGCTTTCTTT | CASSLGGQASEAFF
14 | NA | TRBJ1-2 | TRBV2 | NA | TGTGCCAGCAGTCCCATTCGGGGGGCCTATGGCTACACCTTC | CASSPIRGAYGYTF
16 | NA | TRBJ1-1 | TRBV7-9 | NA | TGTGCCAGCAGCTTTCGGGTAGAAGCAATGAACACTGAAGCTTTCTTT | CASSFRVEAMNTEAFF
16 | NA | TRBJ2-1 | TRBV9 | NA | TGTGCCAGCAGCCCCCGGGCCCTGGTTGAATACAATGAGCAGTTCTTC | CASSPRALVEYNEQFF
15 | NA | TRBJ1-6 | TRBV6-6 | NA | TGTGCCAGCAGGGAGCTTGGGTTCCGTAATTCACCCCTCCACTTT | CASRELGFRNSPLHF
14 | NA | TRBJ2-5 | TRBV30 | NA | TGTGCCTGGACCTCTAGCCCTGTCCAAGAGACCCAGTACTTC | CAWTSSPVQETQYF
14 | few | TRBJ1-4 | TRBV6-6 | NA | TGTGCCAGCAGTTACGGGCCGACAGGTGAAAAACTGTTTTTT | CASSYGPTGEKLFF
15 | many | TRBJ1-5 | TRBV6-5 | NA | TGTGCCAGCAGTTACTCGAGTCGAGGCAATCAGCCCCAGCATTTT | CASSYSSRGNQPQHF
17 | NA | TRBJ1-5 | TRBV29-1 | NA | TGCAGCTTGTTTTCCCGGGCCCAATCGACGGGCAATCAGCCCCAGCATTTT | CSLFSRAQSTGNQPQHF
14 | NA | TRBJ2-5 | TRBV20-1 | NA | TGCAGTGCTAGATGGCAGATTAGCACAGATACGCAGTACTTC | CSARWQISTDTQYF
15 | few | TRBJ1-1 | TRBV7-2 | TRBD1 | TGTGCCAGCAGCTCCCTCAGGGGGCTCAACACTGAAGCTTTCTTT | CASSSLRGLNTEAFF
13 | NA | TRBJ2-2 | TRBV24-1 | NA | TGTGCCACCAGTGGACAGCCCCGAGGGGAGCTGTTTTTT | CATSGQPRGELFF
14 | once | TRBJ1-2 | TRBV2 | TRBD1 | TGTGCCAGCAGTGAAGAAGGACAGGTCGCCGGCTACACCTTC | CASSEEGQVAGYTF
16 | NA | TRBJ1-1 | TRBV20-1 | NA | TGCAGTGCTACCGATCCGTATGGGGGGCGAGGCACTGAAGCTTTCTTT | CSATDPYGGRGTEAFF
17 | NA | TRBJ2-5 | TRBV12-3/TRBV12-4 | TRBD1 | TGTGCCAGCAGTTTATACTCCCCGACAGGGGGCTTCGAGACCCAGTACTTC | CASSLYSPTGGFETQYF
14 | few | TRBJ2-5 | TRBV12-3/TRBV12-4 | NA | TGTGCCAGCAGCTTTGGGGGCTGGCAAGAGACCCAGTACTTC | CASSFGGWQETQYF
14 | NA | TRBJ2-5 | TRBV5-1 | TRBD2 | TGCGCCAGCAGGTTTAGCGGGGGGCGTGAGACCCAGTACTTC | CASRFSGGRETQYF
19 | NA | TRBJ2-6 | TRBV19 | NA | TGTGCCAGTAGTATTCTCTACCCCGACAGAGGCCCTGGGGCCAACGTCCTGACTTTC | CASSILYPDRGPGANVLTF
11 | NA | TRBJ2-5 | TRBV19 | NA | TGTGCCAGTAGTAAGCAAGAGACCCAGTACTTC | CASSKQETQYF
13 | many | TRBJ1-4 | TRBV7-6 | NA | TGTGCCAGCAGCGAAGGACAAGAGGGAAAACTGTTTTTT | CASSEGQEGKLFF
14 | NA | TRBJ1-6 | TRBV9 | NA | TGTGCCAGCAGTCCCCGACAGACGGATTCACCCCTCCACTTT | CASSPRQTDSPLHF
11 | few | TRBJ1-5 | TRBV12-3/TRBV12-4 | NA | TGTGCCAGCAGTTTTAGGGGGCCCCAGCATTTT | CASSFRGPQHF
11 | NA | TRBJ2-7 | TRBV29-1 | NA | TGCAGCGTTGAAAAGGGGGACGAGCAGTACTTC | CSVEKGDEQYF
13 | few | TRBJ1-1 | TRBV10-3 | NA | TGTGCCTCGCAACAAACTATGAACACTGAAGCTTTCTTT | CASQQTMNTEAFF
13 | NA | TRBJ2-7 | TRBV29-1 | NA | TGCAGCGTTCTGGGGAACGGTTTATTGGAGCAGTACTTC | CSVLGNGLLEQYF
16 | NA | TRBJ1-4 | TRBV5-1 | NA | TGCGCCAGCAGCTTGATTCCGGGACCGCCTAATGAAAAACTGTTTTTT | CASSLIPGPPNEKLFF
15 | NA | TRBJ1-2 | TRBV20-1 | NA | TGCAGTGCTGGGGAAGTTGAAACTGCTAACTATGGCTACACCTTC | CSAGEVETANYGYTF
14 | NA | TRBJ2-5 | TRBV12-5 | NA | TGTGCTAGTGGTTTCCGGGACACGCAAGAGACCCAGTACTTC | CASGFRDTQETQYF
15 | NA | TRBJ1-4 | TRBV7-8 | NA | TGTGCCAGCAGCTTAGGAATCCAGGGAGATGAAAAACTGTTTTTT | CASSLGIQGDEKLFF
15 | NA | TRBJ1-3 | TRBV7-9 | NA | TGTGCCAGCAACCCCGAGCAGGGGTATGGAAGCACCATATATTTT | CASNPEQGYGSTIYF
12 | NA | TRBJ1-2 | TRBV19 | NA | TGTGCCAGTAACACAGGAAAAGTTGGCTACACCTTC | CASNTGKVGYTF
14 | NA | TRBJ1-4 | TRBV5-6 | NA | TGTGCCAGCAGCTTTGCGTCAGGGGACGAAAAACTGTTTTTT | CASSFASGDEKLFF
14 | few | TRBJ2-7 | TRBV7-2 | TRBD2 | TGTGCCAGCAGCCCAGGACTAGAGTCCCACGAGCAGTACTTC | CASSPGLESHEQYF
15 | NA | TRBJ2-7 | TRBV10-1 | NA | TGTGCCAGCAGTTTCGGTGGGGGCCTATCCTACGAGCAGTACTTC | CASSFGGGLSYEQYF
11 | NA | TRBJ1-2 | TRBV20-1 | NA | TGCAGTGCAGGGCGCGACTATGGCTACACCTTC | CSAGRDYGYTF
15 | NA | TRBJ1-6 | TRBV5-5 | TRBD1 | TGTGCCAGCAGCTTGGCGGGGACAGGGGGTTCACCCCTCCACTTT | CASSLAGTGGSPLHF
15 | few | TRBJ2-5 | TRBV15 | NA | TGTGCCACCAGCAGAGACCGGACAGCCCAAGAGACCCAGTACTTC | CATSRDRTAQETQYF
13 | NA | TRBJ2-7 | TRBV7-2 | NA | TGTGCCAGCAGCCTAATGGTTGTCTACGAGCAGTACTTC | CASSLMVVYEQYF
13 | few | TRBJ2-5 | TRBV24-1 | NA | TGTGCCACCCGCCCCACAGGCCAAGAGACCCAGTACTTC | CATRPTGQETQYF
14 | few | TRBJ1-1 | TRBV7-8 | TRBD1 | TGTGCCAGCAGCACACAGGGGAGGAACACTGAAGCTTTCTTT | CASSTQGRNTEAFF
15 | NA | TRBJ2-7 | TRBV5-8 | TRBD1 | TGTGCCAGCAGCGTTGTTAGGGGGCACTCCTACGAGCAGTACTTC | CASSVVRGHSYEQYF
15 | once | TRBJ2-1 | TRBV7-9 | TRBD2 | TGTGCCAGCAGCTTAACGGGCGGGAGTATTAATGAGCAGTTCTTC | CASSLTGGSINEQFF
14 | NA | TRBJ2-2 | TRBV20-1 | TRBD2 | TGCAGTGCTAGAGGACTAGCGGGAGGCCATGAGCAGTTTTTT | CSARGLAGGHEQFF
14 | NA | TRBJ2-5 | TRBV19 | TRBD1 | TGTGCCAGCATGCGACAGGGGACGCAAGAGACCCAGTACTTC | CASMRQGTQETQYF
12 | NA | TRBJ1-3 | TRBV7-3 | NA | TGTGCCAGCAGCTTCCCTGGAAACACCATATATTTT | CASSFPGNTIYF
16 | NA | TRBJ2-2 | TRBV4-2 | NA | TGTGCCAGCAGCCAAGAAACCCAGGAGAACACCGGGGAGCTGTTTTTT | CASSQETQENTGELFF
16 | few | TRBJ2-7 | TRBV7-9 | TRBD1 | TGTGCCAGCAGCTCCGGACGACAGGGGAGATTAGGCGAGCAGTACTTC | CASSSGRQGRLGEQYF
16 | NA | TRBJ2-5 | TRBV12-3/TRBV12-4 | TRBD1 | TGTGCCTCCCAGGGGGCGCATGCCAAACATCTGGAGGCCCAGTACTTC | CASQGAHAKHLEAQYF
12 | NA | TRBJ1-2 | TRBV20-1 | TRBD1 | TGCAGTGCTAGAGGGACAGGGGAAGGCTACACCTTC | CSARGTGEGYTF
17 | once | TRBJ2-7 | TRBV7-2 | NA | TGTGCCAGCAGCAAGGGACCTCGGATGCTCGATCTCGGCGAGCAGTACTTC | CASSKGPRMLDLGEQYF